This T cell receptor (beta chain) is from a study of shared clonotypes between healthy human individuals. Whole-study findings and limits: It was observed that about 5% of naive CD4 clonotypes were shared across a few donors.

The sorted-subset replicate PCRs were given around 200 ng DNA, which is 27,000 or so T cell genomes. Sequencing used immunoSEQ multiplex PCR; TCRdb keeps in-frame clones, though not all of them. The profile covers approximately 500,000 clones, with 90% to 96% appearing a single time and under 0.06% taken by the ten largest. Every donor was a Caucasian adult from Nashville, Tennessee. This CDR3 has 18 residues. Trimming shortened V by 1 base and J by 4 bases, and 17 bases separated the two germline ends. Germline assignment: CDR1 MGHRA and CDR2 YSYEKL. Details on this clone: Its antigen is unidentified.

The TCR originated in a woman between 25 and 40 years old in good health. The V call is TRBV4-1, the J call TRBJ2-6; D not certain. Material: naive CD4+ T cells sorted from blood. Subset indicated: CD45RA+ positively selected. CDR3 sequence reads: CASSQAGPNTGGANVLTF. The CDR3, as DNA: TGCGCCAGCAGCCAAGCCGGACCGAATACCGGGGGGGCCAACGTCCTGACTTTC.